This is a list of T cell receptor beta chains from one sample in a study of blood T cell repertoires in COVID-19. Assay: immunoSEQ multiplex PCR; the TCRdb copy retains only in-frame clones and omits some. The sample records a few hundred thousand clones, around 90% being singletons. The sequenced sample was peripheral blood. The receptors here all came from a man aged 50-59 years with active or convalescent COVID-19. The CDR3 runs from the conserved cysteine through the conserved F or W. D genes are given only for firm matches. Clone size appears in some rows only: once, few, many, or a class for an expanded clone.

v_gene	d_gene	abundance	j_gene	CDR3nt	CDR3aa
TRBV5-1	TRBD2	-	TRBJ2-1	TGCGCCAGCAGCTCCCTAGCGGGTATTGAGAATGAGCAGTTCTTC	CASSSLAGIENEQFF
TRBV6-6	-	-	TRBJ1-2	TGTGCCAGCAGTTACGGGAGGGGCGGCTACACCTTC	CASSYGRGGYTF
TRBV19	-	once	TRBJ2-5	TGTGCCAGTAGTACCCAGGGACTGCTACCTGAGGCCCAGTACTTC	CASSTQGLLPEAQYF
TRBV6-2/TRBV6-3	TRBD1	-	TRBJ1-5	TGTGCCAGCAGCCGAGACAGGGTCGGCAATCAGCCCCAGCATTTT	CASSRDRVGNQPQHF
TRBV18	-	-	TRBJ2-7	TGTGCCAGCTCACCCTATGGACAGACCTACGAGCAGTACTTC	CASSPYGQTYEQYF
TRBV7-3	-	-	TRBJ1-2	TGTGCCAGCGGGGGGGCCAACTATGGCTACACCTTC	CASGGANYGYTF
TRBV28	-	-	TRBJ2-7	TGTGCCAGCAGTTTTGGGGGGTGGTACGAGCAGTACTTC	CASSFGGWYEQYF
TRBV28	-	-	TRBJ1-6	TGTGCCAGCACCCCGGGACTGTATAATTCACCCCTCCACTTT	CASTPGLYNSPLHF
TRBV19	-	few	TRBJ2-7	TGTGCCAGTAGTATAGAACCTCAGGCAGCCTTCTCCTACGAGCAGTACTTC	CASSIEPQAAFSYEQYF
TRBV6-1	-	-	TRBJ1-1	TGTGCCAGCAGTGAACGGGGGGGGAACACTGAAGCTTTCTTT	CASSERGGNTEAFF
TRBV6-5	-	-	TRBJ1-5	TGTGCCAGCAGTTACGGGCCCGGTTACCAGCCCCAGCATTTT	CASSYGPGYQPQHF
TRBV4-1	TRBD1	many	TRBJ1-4	TGCGCCAGCAGCTACAGGGGAACTAATGAAAAACTGTTTTTT	CASSYRGTNEKLFF
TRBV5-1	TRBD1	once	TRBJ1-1	TGCGCCAGCAGCCGTCTAGACAGGGGAGGAACTGAAGCTTTCTTT	CASSRLDRGGTEAFF
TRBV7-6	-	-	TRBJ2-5	TGTGCCAGCCAACGCAGTCCCCAAGAGACCCAGTACTTC	CASQRSPQETQYF
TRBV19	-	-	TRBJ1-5	TGTGCCAGTAGTATGGGAGGGGGTACTCAGCCCCAGCATTTT	CASSMGGGTQPQHF
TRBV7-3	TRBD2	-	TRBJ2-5	TGTGCCAGCAGCTCGAGCGGGGGGGCCGGAGAGACCCAGTACTTC	CASSSSGGAGETQYF
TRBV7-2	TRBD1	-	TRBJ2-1	TGTGCCAGCAGCTCCCAAAGACAGGGTTATACCTACAATGAGCAGTTCTTC	CASSSQRQGYTYNEQFF
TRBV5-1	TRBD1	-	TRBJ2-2	TGCGCCAGCAAGACAGGGGGGAGTCCGAACACCGGGGAGCTGTTTTTT	CASKTGGSPNTGELFF
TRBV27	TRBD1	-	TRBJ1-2	TGTGCCAGCAGGGTCACAGGGGGTGGCTACACCTTC	CASRVTGGGYTF
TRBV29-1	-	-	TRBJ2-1	TGCAGCGTTGAAGATCCGTTCGGGAATAGCGGCAATGAGCAGTTCTTC	CSVEDPFGNSGNEQFF
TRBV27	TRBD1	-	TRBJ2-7	TGTGCCAGCAGTACCGGGACAGGGGGCGAGCGACAAGCGGGAGTCTACGAGCAGTACTTC	CASSTGTGGERQAGVYEQYF
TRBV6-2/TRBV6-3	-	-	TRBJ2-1	TGTGCCAGCAGTGCCCGGGTCCGGCAGTTCTTC	CASSARVRQFF
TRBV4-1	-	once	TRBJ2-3	TGCGCCAGCAGCCACGTCGGGAAGTCTCCCCGAGCCACAGATACGCAGTATTTT	CASSHVGKSPRATDTQYF
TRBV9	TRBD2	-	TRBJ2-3	TGTGCCAGCAGCCTCTACCCGGGACTAGCAACAGATACGCAGTATTTT	CASSLYPGLATDTQYF
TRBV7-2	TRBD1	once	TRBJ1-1	TGTGCCAGCAGCGCGCAGACAGGGGGCGCGGAAGCTTTCTTT	CASSAQTGGAEAFF
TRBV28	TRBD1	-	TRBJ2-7	TGTGCCAGCTTAACCGGGACAGAGGACGAGCAGTACTTC	CASLTGTEDEQYF
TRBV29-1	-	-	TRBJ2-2	TGCAGCGCCCCGGACACGAACACCGGGGAGCTGTTTTTT	CSAPDTNTGELFF
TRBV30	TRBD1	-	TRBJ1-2	TGTGCCTGGAGTAGGGACAGCCCCTATGGCTACACCTTC	CAWSRDSPYGYTF
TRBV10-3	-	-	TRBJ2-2	TGTGCCATCAGTGGTACAGGGACGGACACCGGGGAGCTGTTTTTT	CAISGTGTDTGELFF
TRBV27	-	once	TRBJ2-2	TGTGCCAGCAGTTTATTGCGACAGAACACCGGGGAGCTGTTTTTT	CASSLLRQNTGELFF
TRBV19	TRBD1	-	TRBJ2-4	TGTGCCAGTAGTCGACCCCGACAGGGGGCCGGCGCCAAAAACATTCAGTACTTC	CASSRPRQGAGAKNIQYF
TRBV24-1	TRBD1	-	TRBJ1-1	TGTGCCACCAGTGATTCCGGGACAGGGCGGACTGAAGCTTTCTTT	CATSDSGTGRTEAFF
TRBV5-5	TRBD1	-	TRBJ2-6	TGTGCCAGCAGCTTAATTAACAGGGGGGCTGGGGCCAACGTCCTGACTTTC	CASSLINRGAGANVLTF
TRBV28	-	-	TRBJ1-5	TGTGCCAGCAGTCGACTCAATCAGCCCCAGCATTTT	CASSRLNQPQHF
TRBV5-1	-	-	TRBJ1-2	TGCGCCAGCAGCTTGGAACAGGAGTCCTATGGCTACACCTTC	CASSLEQESYGYTF